This T cell receptor beta chain was captured by sequencing in a study of PD-1 blockade in classical Hodgkin lymphoma. The ends were cut back, 3 bases at V and 3 bases at J, with 14 bases in the middle. The CDR3 consists of 15 residues. CDR1 MGHDK and CDR2 SYGVNS come from the germline V gene. Relapse was seen in all patients after autologous stem cell transplantation, and brentuximab vedotin exposure was variable. TCRdb keeps only in-frame clones here, not all; method: immunoSEQ multiplex PCR. Of about 98,000 clones detected, approximately 92% appear once; the ten largest clones hold approximately 2.8%.

The chain joins TRBV25-1 to TRBJ1-1; no clear D. This receptor was taken from a human donor with classical Hodgkin lymphoma. Specimen: peripheral blood mononuclear cells (PBMCs), collected at baseline. DNA of the CDR3: TGTGCCAGCAGTGAGGTAAGAGGATATGACACTGAAGCTTTCTTT. This gives the protein CASSEVRGYDTEAFF.